The 16 T cell receptor beta chains below all came from one sample that was sequenced in a study of shared clonotypes between healthy human individuals. Profiled with immunoSEQ multiplex PCR; TCRdb holds only in-frame clones, not every one. The sample consists of some 2 million clones, less than 95% of them appearing once. Cells designated naive CD8 were CD45RO-negative and were positively selected for CCR7, with terminally differentiated effector memory CD45RA+ cells excluded. The sequencing input was naive CD8+ T cells sorted from blood. The source is a man aged 18 to 29 in good health.

V and J are TRBV27 and TRBJ2-7; 8 positions match TRBD1. J gave up 1 base and V 6 bases, and 2 bases lay outside the gene matches. The V gene's germline CDR1 is MNHEY and CDR2 SMNVEV (reference sequence). This CDR3 is built from 13 residues. The CDR3 region is CASRDRVSYEQYF. For the CDR3, the DNA is TGTGCCAGCAGGGACAGGGTATCCTACGAGCAGTACTTC.

The chain joins TRBV29-1 to TRBJ2-7; D is uncertain. V gave up 3 bases and J gave up 3 bases, with 15 bases separating them. CDR3 length: 14 amino acids. CDR1 is SQVTM and CDR2 is ANQGSEA in the germline V gene. Written as DNA, the CDR3 is TGCAGCGTTGAGGCGGCAGGAAGGAACTACGAGCAGTACTTC. Translation gives CSVEAAGRNYEQYF.

This clone turned up a few times. This sample also contains other DNA sequences that code for the same CDR3. The chain recombines TRBV28 with TRBJ2-2; perhaps D is TRBD1 or TRBD2 (7 bases each). Germline V gene data show CDR1 as MDHEN and CDR2 as SYDVKM. The CDR3 has 14 amino acids. V was pared by 2 bases and J by 5 bases, with 9 bases between. CDR3 sequence: CASSLQGGTGELFF. The CDR3 DNA is TGTGCCAGCAGTTTACAGGGGGGGACCGGGGAGCTGTTTTTT.

The chain has TRBV28 and TRBJ1-2, with 7 bases aligning to TRBD1. Germline-derived CDR1 and CDR2 are MDHEN and SYDVKM. Trimming cost V 4 bases and J 8 bases; bases outside gene matches: 13. CDR3 length: 15 residues. The DNA of the CDR3 is TGTGCCAGCAGTTCCCAGACAGGGAACGTTGAGGGCTACACCTTC. This gives the protein CASSSQTGNVEGYTF.

This clone was observed once. CDR3 in DNA: TGTGCCATCAGTGAGGCCGGAGGCGCGAACACTGAAGCTTTCTTT. Amino acid sequence: CAISEAGGANTEAFF. The genes are TRBV10-3 and TRBJ1-1; D gene ambiguous. V shed 2 bases and J shed 1 base, with 11 bases lying between them. The CDR3 totals 15 residues. Germline CDR1 and CDR2: ENHRY and SYGVKD.

The rearrangement uses TRBV12-5 and TRBJ2-3, with no clear D. The V end was cut by 9 bases, the J end by 0 bases, with 7 bases between. The length of the CDR3 is 12 residues. CDR1 is LGHNT, CDR2 FRNRAP, per germline. CDR3 nucleotide sequence: TGTGCTAGCGCTCGAAGCACAGATACGCAGTATTTT. Protein product: CASARSTDTQYF.

This chain connects TRBV4-2 to TRBJ2-7; 11 bases are shared with TRBD2. The CDR3 extends over 16 amino acids. The germline gives CDR1 LGHNA, CDR2 YNFKEQ. The V gene end was trimmed by 4 bases and the J gene end by 0 bases; junction bases not matched to a gene: 5. The CDR3 loop is CASSRETSGGSYEQYF. CDR3 sequence (DNA): TGTGCCAGCAGCCGCGAAACTAGCGGGGGCTCCTACGAGCAGTACTTC.

The chain is built from TRBV4-3 and TRBJ2-7, with unresolved D. The CDR3 length is 16 residues. CDR1 and CDR2 (germline): LGHNA, YSLEER. V gave up 0 bases and J gave up 3 bases, with 15 bases separating them. CDR3 in amino acids: CASSQEFLGASYEQYF. CDR3 bases: TGCGCCAGCAGCCAAGAATTCCTGGGCGCCAGCTACGAGCAGTACTTC.

The CDR3 DNA sequence: TGTGCCAGCACAGACCCTAGCGTTACAGATACGCAGTATTTT. Amino acids: CASTDPSVTDTQYF. The chain couples TRBV2 to TRBJ2-3; D perhaps matches TRBD2 (6 bases). V was clipped by 7 bases and J by 3 bases, with 14 bases between them. Germline V gene lookup returns CDR1 SNHLY and CDR2 FYNNEI. CDR3 length equals 14 residues.

This clone was seen only a few times. V usage is TRBV29-1 and J usage is TRBJ1-2, with 9 positions matching TRBD1. Losses at the gene ends were 2 bases for V and 3 bases for J; bases not matched to a gene: 16. Germline V gives CDR1 SQVTM, CDR2 ANQGSEA. The CDR3 length is 18 residues. As DNA, the CDR3 is TGCAGCGTTGAACCTATGGTGGGGTCGGGGACAGGGCACTATGGCTACACCTTC. Protein product: CSVEPMVGSGTGHYGYTF.

This sequence joins TRBV27 and TRBJ1-1; D remains unclear. Trimming pared 6 bases from V and 1 base from J, leaving 12 bases between. The CDR3 spans 14 residues. Germline CDR1 reads MNHEY; CDR2 reads SMNVEV (reference sequence). The CDR3 nucleotides are TGTGCCAGCAGCCCGGCTGGGTGGAACACTGAAGCTTTCTTT. Its translation: CASSPAGWNTEAFF.

The chain combines TRBV28 with TRBJ2-1; D is uncertain. The V end was cut by 8 bases, the J end by 9 bases, with 11 bases between. The CDR3 is 11 residues long. The V gene's germline CDR1 is MDHEN and CDR2 SYDVKM. CDR3 in amino acids: CASRLGSEQFF. The CDR3 DNA reads as TGTGCCAGCCGGTTGGGATCTGAGCAGTTCTTC.

The chain is built from TRBV7-2 and TRBJ1-1; D is unclear. Per germline, CDR1 SGHTA and CDR2 FQGNSA. V was clipped by 5 bases and J by 4 bases, with 14 bases between them. The CDR3 has 14 amino acids. The CDR3 reads CASSPRVWGTEAFF. In DNA form, the CDR3 reads TGTGCCAGCAGCCCCAGAGTTTGGGGCACTGAAGCTTTCTTT.

This chain uses TRBV27 with TRBJ1-5; D perhaps matches TRBD1 (5 bases). Germline V gives CDR1 MNHEY, CDR2 SMNVEV (reference sequence). The CDR3 spans 15 residues. Trimming removed 6 bases at V and 6 bases at J, with 18 bases between. The CDR3 coding sequence is TGTGCCAGCAGACAATGGGGAGGGGCTAGTCAGCCCCAGCATTTT. Encoded protein: CASRQWGGASQPQHF.

The chain has TRBV28 and TRBJ2-7; D gene ambiguous. This CDR3 has 13 residues. Trimming pared 3 bases from V and 2 bases from J, leaving 8 bases between. The germline V gene has CDR1 MDHEN and CDR2 SYDVKM. The CDR3 nucleotides are TGTGCCAGCAGTTTCACGGAGACCTACGAGCAGTACTTC. This codes for CASSFTETYEQYF.

The V call is TRBV4-1, the J call TRBJ2-7, with a weak D call TRBD1 (5 bases). Trimming shortened V by 0 bases and J by 5 bases, and 8 bases separated the two germline ends. CDR1 and CDR2 (germline): MGHRA, YSYEKL. The CDR3 sequence is 13 residues long. CDR3: CASSQERQNEQYF. The CDR3 DNA is TGCGCCAGCAGCCAAGAGCGACAGAACGAGCAGTACTTC.